The entry that follows covers one TCR beta chain sequence. The antigen is undetermined. This record belongs to a study of cytomegalovirus exposure and HLA in healthy donors. The study's findings and limits: Highly shared sequence variants in one cluster were likely a sequencing artifact.

The CDR3 has 17 amino acids. V lost 1 base to trimming and J lost 6 bases; unmatched junction nucleotides: 12. CDR1 is MGHRA and CDR2 is YSYEKL in the germline V gene. Primers included in the PCR were 60 Vbeta and 13 Jbeta primers. Sequenced by immunoSEQ multiplex PCR; TCRdb stores in-frame clones only, minus some. This table holds about 89,000 clones, around 85% found once. This sequence joins TRBV4-1 and TRBJ2-3, with 8 positions matching TRBD2. This TCR was recovered from a middle-aged man in good health and CMV-seropositive. The sequencing input was PBMCs. In nucleotides, the CDR3 is TGCGCCAGCAGCCAAGTTTGGCGGGGGGCCGGCGTGGATACGCAGTATTTT. This gives the protein CASSQVWRGAGVDTQYF.